This T cell receptor beta chain was profiled in a study of blood T cell repertoires in COVID-19. Study-wide background: T cells, B-cell-depleted T cells, or PBMCs provided the cDNA or gDNA that served as material.

Per the study methods: The assay estimated nucleated cells by amplifying reference gene primers. The table came from immunoSEQ multiplex PCR; TCRdb's copy has only in-frame clones and leaves some out. Clone size and the V and J calls come from that table; the DNA yielded D and trimming. The sample yields 130,000 to 150,000 clones, 88% seen once. The germline gives CDR1 MGHRA, CDR2 YSYEKL. This CDR3 comprises 16 residues. Trimming shortened V by 2 bases and J by 8 bases, and 19 bases separated the two germline ends. The chain combines TRBV4-1 with TRBJ2-1; D might be TRBD1 (6 bases). The receptor was isolated from a man between 65 and 79 years old with acute or convalescent COVID-19. The sample consisted of peripheral blood. The CDR3 loop is CASSQSQGRNWDEQFF. In nucleotides, the CDR3 is TGCGCCAGCAGCCAAAGTCAGGGGCGAAATTGGGATGAGCAGTTCTTC.